The 10 T cell receptor beta chains presented below share a single source sample, sequenced in a study of T cell repertoires in cytomegalovirus infection. MiXCR, applied by TCRdb to the reads, yields one record per CDR3 protein. The sample yields roughly 800,000 distinct CDR3 sequences, almost 30% seen once. The antigens for these receptors are not known. Sequenced here: cultured CD8+ T cells from PBMCs, sampled from culture after CMV antigen stimulation. The origin of the receptors is a human donor in good health (CMV status not recorded). Some clones in this sample may be carry-over from other donors' samples.

There are many counts of this clonotype. The chain links TRBV7-6 to TRBJ1-3; the D gene is possibly TRBD1 (5 bases). Germline V lookup: CDR1 SGHVS, CDR2 FNYEAQ. Trimming pared 5 bases from V and 0 bases from J, leaving 11 bases between. The CDR3 is 15 residues long. The CDR3 bases are TGTGCCAGCAGCCTCGGGGCGTCCTCTGGAAACACCATATATTTT. Its protein product is CASSLGASSGNTIYF. Complete variable domain (other parts from reference TRBV7-6 and TRBJ1-3): GAGVSQSPRYKVTKRGQDVALRCDPISGHVSLYWYRQALGQGPEFLTYFNYEAQQDKSGLPNDRFSAERPEGSISTLTIQRTEQRDSAMYRCASSLGASSGNTIYFGEGSWLTVV.

The chain has TRBV3-1 and TRBJ2-1; 8 bases map to TRBD2. V trimming: 0 bases; J trimming: 0 bases; junction bases outside the gene matches: 4. CDR3 length: 17 residues. The germline V gene has CDR1 LGHDT and CDR2 YNNKEL (reference sequence). CDR3 bases: TGTGCCAGCAGCCAAGAGTCGGGGGGGGCCTCCTACAATGAGCAGTTCTTC. The encoded protein is CASSQESGGASYNEQFF.

CDR3 in DNA: TGTGCCAGCAGCATACCTTCGACAGGGCTAGTTTACGCGACGGATCAGCCCCAGCATTTT. Translation: CASSIPSTGLVYATDQPQHF. The chain couples TRBV27 to TRBJ1-5, with 7 bases identical to TRBD1. The J segment lost 5 bases and the V segment lost 6 bases, leaving 25 bases of the junction unmatched. Germline CDR1 reads MNHEY; CDR2 reads SMNVEV (reference sequence). This CDR3 contains 20 residues.

A few counts support this clonotype. The chain joins TRBV7-6 to TRBJ1-2, with TRBD1 as a possible D gene (5 bases). This CDR3 comprises 17 residues. Trimming took 1 base from V and 6 from J, leaving 21 bases between them. The V gene's germline CDR1 is SGHVS and CDR2 FNYEAQ. The CDR3 DNA sequence: TGTGCCAGCAGCTTAGGGGGGGTGGCACCTGGCTTCCATGGCTACACCTTC. Translated: CASSLGGVAPGFHGYTF.

Many counts were recorded for this clonotype. V usage is TRBV4-1 and J usage is TRBJ1-1; D unclear. This CDR3 spans 14 amino acids. V was clipped by 4 bases and J by 3 bases, with 12 bases between them. Per germline, CDR1 MGHRA and CDR2 YSYEKL. CDR3: CASSREQSYTEAFF. CDR3 in DNA: TGCGCCAGCAGCCGAGAACAGTCTTACACTGAAGCTTTCTTT.

This clonotype was seen repeatedly, ten times or more. The chain recombines TRBV7-6 with TRBJ2-5, with 8 bases lining up with TRBD2. The V segment lost 4 bases and the J segment 1 base; nucleotides outside the gene matches: 5. CDR1 and CDR2 from the germline V gene are SGHVS and FNYEAQ. The CDR3 consists of 15 residues. This CDR3 reads CASSSLAGTQETQYF. The CDR3 region has the DNA TGTGCCAGCAGCTCTTTAGCGGGGACCCAAGAGACCCAGTACTTC.

This chain connects TRBV7-9 to TRBJ2-7; no clear D. The V gene lost 4 bases and the J gene lost 2 bases, with 9 bases spanning the gap. Germline CDR1 reads SEHNR; CDR2 reads FQNEAQ (reference sequence). The CDR3 spans 13 residues. CDR3 sequence (DNA): TGTGCCAGCAGCTCCACCATCACCTACGAGCAGTACTTC. Translating gives CASSSTITYEQYF.

The rearrangement uses TRBV27 and TRBJ1-2; D call uncertain. CDR1 and CDR2 from the germline V gene are MNHEY and SMNVEV (reference sequence). There are 15 residues in the CDR3. V was clipped by 0 bases and J by 4 bases, with 12 bases between them. CDR3 sequence reads: CASSLSPVEGYGYTF. CDR3 nucleotides: TGTGCCAGCAGTTTATCCCCTGTGGAAGGCTATGGCTACACCTTC.

This chain connects TRBV27 to TRBJ1-2; 7 positions match TRBD1. V lost 6 bases to trimming and J lost 3 bases; unmatched junction nucleotides: 4. CDR1 MNHEY and CDR2 SMNVEV come from the germline V gene (reference sequence). The CDR3 runs 13 residues. The CDR3 region is CASRRGQYYGYTF. Written as DNA, the CDR3 is TGTGCCAGCAGACGGGGACAGTACTATGGCTACACCTTC.

J is TRBJ1-6 and V is TRBV6-2 or TRBV6-3; D is uncertain. CDR1 is MNHEY, CDR2 SVGEGT, per germline. This CDR3 contains 13 residues. V was trimmed by 6 bases and J by 12 bases, leaving 15 bases between them. The CDR3 loop reads CASRDGSREPLHF. The CDR3 DNA sequence: TGTGCCAGCAGGGACGGTTCCAGAGAACCCCTCCACTTT.